This T cell receptor (beta chain) came from a study of resident and recirculating memory T cells in vitiligo. On the study more broadly: The samples were homogenized without cell sorting before genomic DNA extraction. Study results and limitations: Different lesions suggested infiltration by different T cell clones.

From germline, CDR1 is MDHEN and CDR2 SYDVKM. This CDR3 has 11 amino acids. Trimming pared 6 bases from V and 8 bases from J, leaving 10 bases between. The protocol was immunoSEQ multiplex PCR, while the TCRdb copy is restricted to in-frame clones and leaves out a portion. The top ten clones hold more than 4.5% of a sample with tens of thousands of clones, around 92% of them seen once. Turning to this clone: Its antigen is unknown.

Material for sequencing was blood. The chain joins TRBV28 to TRBJ1-2; D is unresolved. The clonotype comes from a male donor with vitiligo. CDR3: CASSPAVGYTF. CDR3 coding DNA: TGTGCCAGCAGCCCCGCGGTCGGCTACACCTTC.